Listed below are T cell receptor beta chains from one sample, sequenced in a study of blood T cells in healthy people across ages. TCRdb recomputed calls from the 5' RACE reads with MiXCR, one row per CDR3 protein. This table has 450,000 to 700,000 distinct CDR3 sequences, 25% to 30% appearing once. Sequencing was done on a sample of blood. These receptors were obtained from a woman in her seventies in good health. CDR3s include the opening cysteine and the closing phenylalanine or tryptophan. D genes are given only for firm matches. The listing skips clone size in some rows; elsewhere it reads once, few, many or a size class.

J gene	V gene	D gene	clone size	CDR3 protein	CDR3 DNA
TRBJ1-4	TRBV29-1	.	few	CSVALVEKLFF	TGCAGCGTTGCTTTAGTTGAAAAACTGTTTTTT
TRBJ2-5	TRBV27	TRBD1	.	CASRGTGWETQYF	TGTGCCAGCAGGGGGACAGGTTGGGAGACCCAGTACTTC
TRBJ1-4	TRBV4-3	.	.	CASSQLTVLGEKLFF	TGCGCCAGCAGCCAACTTACGGTCTTAGGTGAAAAACTGTTTTTT
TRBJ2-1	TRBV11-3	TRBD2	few	CASSLGGLAGGRGNEQFF	TGTGCCAGCAGCTTAGGGGGACTAGCGGGGGGACGAGGTAATGAGCAGTTCTTC
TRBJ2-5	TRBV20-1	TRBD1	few	CSASDIRGETQYF	TGCAGTGCTAGTGACATCAGGGGGGAGACCCAGTACTTC
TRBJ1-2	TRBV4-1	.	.	CASSQVARAIGYTF	TGCGCCAGCAGCCAAGTGGCCAGGGCGATTGGCTACACCTTC
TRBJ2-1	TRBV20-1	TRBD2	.	CSPEQTSGGYNEQFF	TGCAGTCCCGAACAGACTAGCGGGGGCTACAATGAGCAGTTCTTC
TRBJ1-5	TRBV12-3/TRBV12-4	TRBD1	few	CASSLSGGRSNQPQHF	TGTGCCAGCAGTTTGTCAGGGGGCCGGAGCAATCAGCCCCAGCATTTT
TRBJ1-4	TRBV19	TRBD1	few	CASNSQGLNEKLFF	TGTGCCAGTAACTCACAGGGGCTAAATGAAAAACTGTTTTTT
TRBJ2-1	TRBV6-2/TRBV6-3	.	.	CASRDPDGVDYNEQFF	TGTGCCAGCAGAGACCCAGACGGGGTCGATTACAATGAGCAGTTCTTC
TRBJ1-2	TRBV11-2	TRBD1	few	CASTGDREGGYTF	TGTGCCAGCACCGGGGACAGGGAGGGGGGCTACACCTTC
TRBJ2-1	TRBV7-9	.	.	CASSLGPERFF	TGTGCCAGCAGCTTAGGCCCTGAGCGGTTCTTC
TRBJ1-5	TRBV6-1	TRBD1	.	CASQQGASNQPQHF	TGTGCCAGCCAACAGGGGGCAAGCAATCAGCCCCAGCATTTT
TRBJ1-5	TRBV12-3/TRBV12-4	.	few	CASIPGGGPGNQPQHF	TGTGCCAGCATCCCGGGGGGGGGACCGGGAAATCAGCCCCAGCATTTT
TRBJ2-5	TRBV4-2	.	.	CASSSRGHQETQYF	TGTGCCAGCAGCTCGCGGGGCCACCAAGAGACCCAGTACTTC
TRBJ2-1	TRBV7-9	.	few	CASSLPGTPNNEQFF	TGTGCCAGCAGCTTACCCGGGACCCCGAACAATGAGCAGTTCTTC
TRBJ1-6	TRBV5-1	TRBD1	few	CASTPGQTNNSPLHF	TGCGCCAGCACCCCGGGACAGACCAATAATTCACCCCTCCACTTT
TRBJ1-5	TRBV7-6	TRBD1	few	CASSLSPPRTGGNQPQHF	TGTGCCAGCAGCTTGTCCCCCCCTAGGACAGGGGGAAATCAGCCCCAGCATTTT
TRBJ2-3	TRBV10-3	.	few	CAISDAGGPADTQYF	TGTGCCATCAGTGATGCCGGGGGGCCTGCAGATACGCAGTATTTT
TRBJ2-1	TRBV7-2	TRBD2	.	CASSTSGGSFNEQFF	TGTGCCAGCAGCACCAGCGGGGGAAGCTTCAATGAGCAGTTCTTC
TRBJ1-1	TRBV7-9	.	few	CASSFGPQENTEAFF	TGTGCCAGCAGCTTCGGCCCGCAGGAGAACACTGAAGCTTTCTTT
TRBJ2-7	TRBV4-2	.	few	CASSQDRTAREQYF	TGTGCCAGCAGCCAAGATCGGACGGCGAGGGAGCAGTACTTC
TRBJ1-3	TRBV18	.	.	CASSPVQGSGNTIYF	TGTGCCAGCTCACCGGTACAGGGCTCTGGAAACACCATATATTTT
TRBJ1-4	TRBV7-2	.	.	CASSLGGPTNEKLFF	TGTGCCAGCAGCTTAGGGGGTCCTACTAATGAAAAACTGTTTTTT